This T cell receptor (beta chain) was profiled in a study of control samples from healthy donors and cancer patients. The CDR3 runs to 16 residues. Trimming removed 6 bases from V and 0 bases from J, with 20 bases in between. In germline, CDR1 is SQVTM, CDR2 ANQGSEA. Profiling relied on immunoSEQ multiplex PCR, and the TCRdb table lists in-frame clones only, not all of them. This sample has 70,000 or so clones, with 89% found just once. The chain carries TRBV29-1 and TRBJ1-2; D is ambiguous. The source material was PBMCs. This receptor was identified in a man in his fifties or sixties with lung cancer. The CDR3 coding sequence is TGCAGCGTGGGCACTCGGGGAGCCACTACTAACTATGGCTACACCTTC. Protein: CSVGTRGATTNYGYTF. The complete variable domain, with remaining parts taken from reference TRBV29-1 and TRBJ1-2, reads SAVISQKPSRDICQRGTSLTIQCQVDSQVTMMFWYRQQPGQSLTLIATANQGSEATYESGFVIDKFPISRPNLTFSTLTVSNMSPEDSSIYLCSVGTRGATTNYGYTFGSGTRLTVV.